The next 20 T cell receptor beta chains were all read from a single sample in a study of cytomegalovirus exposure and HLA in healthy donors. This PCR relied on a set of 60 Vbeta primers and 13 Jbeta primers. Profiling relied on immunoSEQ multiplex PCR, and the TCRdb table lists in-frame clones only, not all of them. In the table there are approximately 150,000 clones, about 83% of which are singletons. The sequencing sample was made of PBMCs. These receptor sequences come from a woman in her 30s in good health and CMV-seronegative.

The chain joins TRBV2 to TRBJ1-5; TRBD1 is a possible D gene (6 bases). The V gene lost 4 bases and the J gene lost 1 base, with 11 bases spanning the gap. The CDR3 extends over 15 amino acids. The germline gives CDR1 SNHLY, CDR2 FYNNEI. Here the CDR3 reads CASSVRGQSNQPQHF. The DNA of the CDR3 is TGTGCCAGCAGTGTGCGGGGGCAGAGCAATCAGCCCCAGCATTTT.

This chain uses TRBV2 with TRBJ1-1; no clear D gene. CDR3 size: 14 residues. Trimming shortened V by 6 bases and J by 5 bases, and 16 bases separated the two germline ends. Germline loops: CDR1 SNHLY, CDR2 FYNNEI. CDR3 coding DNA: TGTGCCAGCAGAACCGTTAGGGCGGGAACTGAAGCTTTCTTT. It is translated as CASRTVRAGTEAFF.

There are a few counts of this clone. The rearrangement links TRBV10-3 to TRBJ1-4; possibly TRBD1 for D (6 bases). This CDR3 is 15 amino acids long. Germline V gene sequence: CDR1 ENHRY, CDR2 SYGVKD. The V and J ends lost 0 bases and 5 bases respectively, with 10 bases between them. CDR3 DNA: TGTGCCATCAGTGAGTCGGGAGGGGGAAATGAAAAACTGTTTTTT. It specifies CAISESGGGNEKLFF.

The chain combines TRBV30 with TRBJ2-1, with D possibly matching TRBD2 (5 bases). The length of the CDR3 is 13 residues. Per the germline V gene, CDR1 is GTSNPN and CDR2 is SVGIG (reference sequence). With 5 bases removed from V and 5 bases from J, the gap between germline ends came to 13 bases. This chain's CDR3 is CAWSSETNNEQFF. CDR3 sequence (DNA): TGTGCCTGGTCCAGCGAGACTAACAATGAGCAGTTCTTC.

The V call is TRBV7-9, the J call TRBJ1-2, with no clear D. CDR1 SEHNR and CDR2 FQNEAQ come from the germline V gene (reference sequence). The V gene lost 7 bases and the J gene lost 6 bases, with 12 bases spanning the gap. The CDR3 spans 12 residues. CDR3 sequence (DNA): TGTGCCAGCACCAATTCGGGGAATGGCTACACCTTC. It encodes CASTNSGNGYTF.

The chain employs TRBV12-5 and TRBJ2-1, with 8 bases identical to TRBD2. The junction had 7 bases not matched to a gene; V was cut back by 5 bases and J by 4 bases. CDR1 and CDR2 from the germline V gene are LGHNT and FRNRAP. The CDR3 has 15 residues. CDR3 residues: CASGGAGVTYNEQFF. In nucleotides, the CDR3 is TGTGCTAGTGGTGGAGCGGGAGTTACTTACAATGAGCAGTTCTTC.

CDR3 protein: CASGVHPNYGYTF. The CDR3 DNA sequence: TGTGCTAGTGGCGTACACCCTAACTATGGCTACACCTTC. The V and J genes are TRBV12-5 and TRBJ1-2; D remains ambiguous. The V gene's germline CDR1 is LGHNT and CDR2 FRNRAP. Trimming left V 6 bases short and J 0 bases short, with 8 bases between. The CDR3 is made up of 13 amino acids.

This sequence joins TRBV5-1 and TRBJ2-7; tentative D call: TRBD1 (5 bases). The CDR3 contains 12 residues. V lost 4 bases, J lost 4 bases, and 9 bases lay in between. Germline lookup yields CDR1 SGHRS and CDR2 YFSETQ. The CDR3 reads CASSRGPYEQYF. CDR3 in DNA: TGCGCCAGCAGCAGGGGCCCATACGAGCAGTACTTC. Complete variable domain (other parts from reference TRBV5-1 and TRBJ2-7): KAGVTQTPRYLIKTRGQQVTLSCSPISGHRSVSWYQQTPGQGLQFLFEYFSETQRNKGNFPGRFSGRQFSNSRSEMNVSTLELGDSALYLCASSRGPYEQYFGPGTRLTVT.

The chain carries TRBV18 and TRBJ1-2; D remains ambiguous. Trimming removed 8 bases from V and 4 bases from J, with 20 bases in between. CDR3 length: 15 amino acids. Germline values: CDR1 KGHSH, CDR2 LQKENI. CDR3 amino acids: CASTLERAGVYGYTF. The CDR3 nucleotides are TGTGCCAGCACGTTGGAACGTGCCGGAGTCTATGGCTACACCTTC.

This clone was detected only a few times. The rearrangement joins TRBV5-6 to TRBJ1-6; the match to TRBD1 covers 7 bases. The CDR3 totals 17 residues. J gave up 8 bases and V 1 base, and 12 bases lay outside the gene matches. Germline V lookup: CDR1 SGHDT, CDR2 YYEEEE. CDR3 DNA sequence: TGTGCCAGCAGCTTGACGGAGACAGGGAACCGGCATTCACCCCTCCACTTT. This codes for CASSLTETGNRHSPLHF. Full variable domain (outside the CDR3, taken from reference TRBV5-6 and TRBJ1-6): DAGVTQSPTHLIKTRGQQVTLRCSPKSGHDTVSWYQQALGQGPQFIFQYYEEEERQRGNFPDRFSGHQFPNYSSELNVNALLLGDSALYLCASSLTETGNRHSPLHFGNGTRLTVT.

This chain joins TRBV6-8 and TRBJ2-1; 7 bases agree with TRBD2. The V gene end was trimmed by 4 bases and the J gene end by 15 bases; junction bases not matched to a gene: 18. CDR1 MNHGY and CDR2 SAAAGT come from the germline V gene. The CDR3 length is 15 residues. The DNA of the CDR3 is TGTGCCAGCAGTTTTGCCATTCGTTGGGGGAGGGATTTGTTCTTC. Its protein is CASSFAIRWGRDLFF.

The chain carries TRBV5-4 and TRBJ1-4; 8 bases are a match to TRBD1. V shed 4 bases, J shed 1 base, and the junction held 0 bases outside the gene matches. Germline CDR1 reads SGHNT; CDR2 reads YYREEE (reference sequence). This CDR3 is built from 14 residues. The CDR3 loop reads CASSTGGTNEKLFF. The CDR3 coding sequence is TGTGCCAGCAGCACAGGGGGAACTAATGAAAAACTGTTTTTT.

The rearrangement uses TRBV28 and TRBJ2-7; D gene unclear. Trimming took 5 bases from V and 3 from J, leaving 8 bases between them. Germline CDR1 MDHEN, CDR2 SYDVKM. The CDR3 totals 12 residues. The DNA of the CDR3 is TGTGCCAGCAGTCCCACCTACTACGAGCAGTACTTC. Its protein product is CASSPTYYEQYF. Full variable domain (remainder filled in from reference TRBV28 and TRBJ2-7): DVKVTQSSRYLVKRTGEKVFLECVQDMDHENMFWYRQDPGLGLRLIYFSYDVKMKEKGDIPEGYSVSREKKERFSLILESASTNQTSMYLCASSPTYYEQYFGPGTRLTVT.

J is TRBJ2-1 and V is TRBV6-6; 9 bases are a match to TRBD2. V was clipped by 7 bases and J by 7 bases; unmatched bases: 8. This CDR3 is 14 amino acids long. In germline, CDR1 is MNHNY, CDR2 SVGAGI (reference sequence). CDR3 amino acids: CASMEREVGNEQFF. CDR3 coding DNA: TGTGCCAGCATGGAGCGGGAGGTAGGAAATGAGCAGTTCTTC.

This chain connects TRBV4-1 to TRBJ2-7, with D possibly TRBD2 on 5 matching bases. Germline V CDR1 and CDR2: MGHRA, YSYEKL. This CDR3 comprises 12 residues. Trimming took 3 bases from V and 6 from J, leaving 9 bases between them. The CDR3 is CASSHARGEQYF. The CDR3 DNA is TGCGCCAGCAGCCATGCTCGGGGCGAGCAGTACTTC.

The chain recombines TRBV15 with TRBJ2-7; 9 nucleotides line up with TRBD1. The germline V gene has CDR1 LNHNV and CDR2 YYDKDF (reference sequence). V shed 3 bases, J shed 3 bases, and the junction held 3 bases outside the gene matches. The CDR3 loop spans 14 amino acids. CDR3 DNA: TGTGCCACCAGCAGGACAGGGGGTGGCTACGAGCAGTACTTC. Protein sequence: CATSRTGGGYEQYF.

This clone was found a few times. The CDR3 DNA reads TGTGCCAGCAGTACCGACAGGGCTAACACTGAAGCTTTCTTT. Amino acid sequence: CASSTDRANTEAFF. The V and J genes are TRBV6-1 and TRBJ1-1, with 7 bases identical to TRBD1. Germline CDR1 and CDR2: MNHNS and SASEGT. This CDR3 spans 14 amino acids. J lost 2 bases, V lost 5 bases, and 5 bases had no gene match.

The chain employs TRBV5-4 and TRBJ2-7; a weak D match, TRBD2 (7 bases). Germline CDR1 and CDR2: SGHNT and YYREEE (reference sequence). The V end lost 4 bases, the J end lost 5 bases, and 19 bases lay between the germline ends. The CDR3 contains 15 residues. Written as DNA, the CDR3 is TGTGCCAGCAGCCCCGGGTCGGGGGGCCCGGACGAGCAGTACTTC. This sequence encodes CASSPGSGGPDEQYF.

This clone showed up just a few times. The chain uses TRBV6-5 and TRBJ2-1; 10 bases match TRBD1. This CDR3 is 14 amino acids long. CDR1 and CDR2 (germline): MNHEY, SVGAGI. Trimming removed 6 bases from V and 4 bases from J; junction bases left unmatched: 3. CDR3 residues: CASSRDRGYNEQFF. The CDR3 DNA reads TGTGCCAGCAGCCGGGACAGGGGTTACAATGAGCAGTTCTTC.

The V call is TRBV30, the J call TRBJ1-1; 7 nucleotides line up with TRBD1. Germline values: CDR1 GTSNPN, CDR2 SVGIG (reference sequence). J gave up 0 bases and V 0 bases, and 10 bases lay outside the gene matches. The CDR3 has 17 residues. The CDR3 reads CAWSVPRGSFMNTEAFF. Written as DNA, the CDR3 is TGTGCCTGGAGTGTACCCAGGGGGAGTTTTATGAACACTGAAGCTTTCTTT.